These T cell receptor beta chains were read from a single sample in a study of regulatory T cells in long-lasting Graves disease. TCRdb independently ran MiXCR on the multiplex PCR reads; one entry per CDR3 protein. The sample holds a few hundred thousand distinct CDR3 sequences, approximately 12% seen once. These sequences were also reported in another study, on T cells in Graves' hyperthyroidism and ophthalmopathy.

The sequencing used peripheral blood mononuclear cells (PBMCs), collected at new diagnosis, from a patient treated with antithyroid drugs. These receptors came from a woman younger than 35 with Graves disease. CDR3s include the opening cysteine and the closing phenylalanine or tryptophan. The order of the fields is V gene, J gene, clone size, D gene, CDR3 DNA, CDR3 protein. D genes are given only for firm matches. Some rows mark clone size as missing; the rest say once, few, many or name a class of expanded clone.

v_call: TRBV4-3; j_call: TRBJ2-3; clone_size: few; d_call: NA; cdr3_nt: TGCGCCAGCAGCCCCACGGTAGCGCCAGCAGCCCAGTATTTT; cdr3_aa: CASSPTVAPAAQYF
v_call: TRBV6-1; j_call: TRBJ2-7; clone_size: many; d_call: NA; cdr3_nt: TGTGCCAGCAGCCAGGGGTCAGTCAACGAGCAGTACTTC; cdr3_aa: CASSQGSVNEQYF
v_call: TRBV9; j_call: TRBJ1-2; clone_size: NA; d_call: NA; cdr3_nt: TGTGCCAGCAGCGTATATGAGACAGTTTCGCACACCTTC; cdr3_aa: CASSVYETVSHTF
v_call: TRBV27; j_call: TRBJ1-6; clone_size: many; d_call: TRBD1; cdr3_nt: TGTGCCGCCAGGGGGTTGATTAATTCACCCCTCCACTTT; cdr3_aa: CAARGLINSPLHF
v_call: TRBV5-1; j_call: TRBJ2-2; clone_size: NA; d_call: TRBD2; cdr3_nt: TGCGCCAGCAGCTTCGAGACTAGCGGGAGATGGCACACCGGGGAGCTGTTTTTT; cdr3_aa: CASSFETSGRWHTGELFF
v_call: TRBV9; j_call: TRBJ1-1; clone_size: NA; d_call: NA; cdr3_nt: TGTGCCAGCAGCGGAACAGAAGGGGTAGTCACTGAAGCTTTCTTT; cdr3_aa: CASSGTEGVVTEAFF
v_call: TRBV6-1; j_call: TRBJ1-3; clone_size: NA; d_call: NA; cdr3_nt: TGTGCCAGCAGTGAACGGGGACAACGGAACACCATATATTTT; cdr3_aa: CASSERGQRNTIYF
v_call: TRBV12-3/TRBV12-4; j_call: TRBJ1-2; clone_size: few; d_call: NA; cdr3_nt: TGTGCCAGCAGTTTAAGGGGTTATGGGGACGGCTACACCTTC; cdr3_aa: CASSLRGYGDGYTF
v_call: TRBV3-1; j_call: TRBJ1-1; clone_size: many; d_call: NA; cdr3_nt: TGTGCCAGCAGCCAAGAGTTAAGTCGAGGCACTGAAGCTTTCTTT; cdr3_aa: CASSQELSRGTEAFF
v_call: TRBV14; j_call: TRBJ2-1; clone_size: few; d_call: NA; cdr3_nt: TGTGCCAGCAGCAGCGTCCTAAACGCCTACAATGAGCAGTTCTTC; cdr3_aa: CASSSVLNAYNEQFF
v_call: TRBV11-2; j_call: TRBJ2-2; clone_size: many; d_call: TRBD2; cdr3_nt: TGTGCCAGCAGCTTAGATGAACTAGCGCGAGCCACCGGGGAGCTGTTTTTT; cdr3_aa: CASSLDELARATGELFF
v_call: TRBV28; j_call: TRBJ2-3; clone_size: many; d_call: TRBD2; cdr3_nt: TGTGCCAGCAGTTCTAGCGGGATTGGTACAGATACGCAGTATTTT; cdr3_aa: CASSSSGIGTDTQYF
v_call: TRBV7-8; j_call: TRBJ1-1; clone_size: few; d_call: NA; cdr3_nt: TGTGCCAGCAGCTTAGAACAGGGTCTGGTCACTGAAGCTTTCTTT; cdr3_aa: CASSLEQGLVTEAFF
v_call: TRBV27; j_call: TRBJ1-2; clone_size: many; d_call: TRBD1; cdr3_nt: TGTGCCAGCAGTTTAGGCAGGGGGGACTATGGCTACACCTTC; cdr3_aa: CASSLGRGDYGYTF
v_call: TRBV28; j_call: TRBJ1-1; clone_size: many; d_call: TRBD1; cdr3_nt: TGTGCCAGCGGGACAGGGGGCCACACTGAAGCTTTCTTT; cdr3_aa: CASGTGGHTEAFF
v_call: TRBV5-1; j_call: TRBJ2-3; clone_size: many; d_call: NA; cdr3_nt: TGCGCCAGCAGCTTTTTTAGTGCACTCGATACGCAGTATTTT; cdr3_aa: CASSFFSALDTQYF
v_call: TRBV6-1; j_call: TRBJ2-3; clone_size: few; d_call: TRBD2; cdr3_nt: TGTGCCAGCAGTGCACGGGGACTAGCGGGAGCAGATACGCAGTATTTT; cdr3_aa: CASSARGLAGADTQYF
v_call: TRBV24-1; j_call: TRBJ2-2; clone_size: many; d_call: NA; cdr3_nt: TGTGCCACCAGCCACCAAGGCAGGCGCGGGAACACCGGGGAGCTGTTTTTT; cdr3_aa: CATSHQGRRGNTGELFF
v_call: TRBV19; j_call: TRBJ1-2; clone_size: NA; d_call: TRBD1; cdr3_nt: TGTGCCAGTAGTATCGTAGGACAGGGGGAAGGCTACACCTTC; cdr3_aa: CASSIVGQGEGYTF
v_call: TRBV7-2; j_call: TRBJ2-7; clone_size: many; d_call: TRBD1; cdr3_nt: TGTGCCAGCAGCTCCCTCCGGGACAGCTCCTACGAGCAGTACTTC; cdr3_aa: CASSSLRDSSYEQYF
v_call: TRBV6-9; j_call: TRBJ1-1; clone_size: many; d_call: TRBD1; cdr3_nt: TGTGCCAGCAGCCTAGGTCAGGGGGACAGGGTCGACACTGAAGCTTTCTTT; cdr3_aa: CASSLGQGDRVDTEAFF
v_call: TRBV20-1; j_call: TRBJ2-7; clone_size: many; d_call: TRBD1; cdr3_nt: TGCAGTGCTAGAAGGGACAGGCTGCCCTACGAGCAGTACTTC; cdr3_aa: CSARRDRLPYEQYF
v_call: TRBV11-2; j_call: TRBJ1-6; clone_size: few; d_call: NA; cdr3_nt: TGTGCCAGCAGCGGGCGCAGGGTGAATTCACCCCTCCACTTT; cdr3_aa: CASSGRRVNSPLHF
v_call: TRBV20-1; j_call: TRBJ2-1; clone_size: NA; d_call: TRBD2; cdr3_nt: TGCAGTGCTAGAGGTAGTAGCGGGGGGCCCTCTCCGGGCAATGAGCAGTTCTTC; cdr3_aa: CSARGSSGGPSPGNEQFF
v_call: TRBV7-3; j_call: TRBJ2-3; clone_size: many; d_call: NA; cdr3_nt: TGTGCCAGCAGCTCCACGCCGGGCCGGGTTGGGGATACGCAGTATTTT; cdr3_aa: CASSSTPGRVGDTQYF
v_call: TRBV28; j_call: TRBJ2-7; clone_size: many; d_call: NA; cdr3_nt: TGTGCCAGCAGTTTTATGGGTTACGAGCAGTACTTC; cdr3_aa: CASSFMGYEQYF
v_call: TRBV12-3/TRBV12-4; j_call: TRBJ2-4; clone_size: many; d_call: TRBD1; cdr3_nt: TGTGCCAGCAGTCAATCGGGACAGGGAGCAGAAAACATTCAGTACTTC; cdr3_aa: CASSQSGQGAENIQYF
v_call: TRBV27; j_call: TRBJ2-7; clone_size: many; d_call: NA; cdr3_nt: TGTGCCAGCAGTTTGAGAATCGCGTACGAGCAGTACTTC; cdr3_aa: CASSLRIAYEQYF
v_call: TRBV9; j_call: TRBJ2-7; clone_size: many; d_call: NA; cdr3_nt: TGTGCCAGCAGCGGAAACCTGGGGGCCTCCTACGAGCAGTACTTC; cdr3_aa: CASSGNLGASYEQYF
v_call: TRBV28; j_call: TRBJ2-5; clone_size: few; d_call: NA; cdr3_nt: TGTGCCAGCAGTTGGGGTCTGAAAAAATTACCCAAAGAGACCCAGTACTTC; cdr3_aa: CASSWGLKKLPKETQYF
v_call: TRBV28; j_call: TRBJ2-1; clone_size: many; d_call: NA; cdr3_nt: TGTGCCAGCAGTTCCCCGAGACAGGGCCGCCGCGGGAGAAGCTACAATGAGCAGTTCTTC; cdr3_aa: CASSSPRQGRRGRSYNEQFF
v_call: TRBV7-8; j_call: TRBJ2-2; clone_size: many; d_call: NA; cdr3_nt: TGTGCCAGCACCATGGACCCAGCGGGCACCGGGGAGCTGTTTTTT; cdr3_aa: CASTMDPAGTGELFF
v_call: TRBV30; j_call: TRBJ2-6; clone_size: NA; d_call: NA; cdr3_nt: TGTGCCTGCCAGACACCCGGGGCCAACGTCCTGACTTTC; cdr3_aa: CACQTPGANVLTF
v_call: TRBV19; j_call: TRBJ1-2; clone_size: NA; d_call: TRBD1; cdr3_nt: TGTGCCACCACCACGGGACAGGGGGTCGGCTACACCTTC; cdr3_aa: CATTTGQGVGYTF
v_call: TRBV28; j_call: TRBJ2-7; clone_size: few; d_call: TRBD2; cdr3_nt: TGTGCCAGCAGTTCTGGCGGGAGGGAGTACGAGCAGTACTTC; cdr3_aa: CASSSGGREYEQYF
v_call: TRBV5-4; j_call: TRBJ2-5; clone_size: many; d_call: NA; cdr3_nt: TGTGCCAGCAGCATGTACCAAGAGACCCAGTACTTC; cdr3_aa: CASSMYQETQYF
v_call: TRBV20-1; j_call: TRBJ2-7; clone_size: many; d_call: NA; cdr3_nt: TGCAGTGCTCGGGTTCTATACGAGCAGTACTTC; cdr3_aa: CSARVLYEQYF
v_call: TRBV9; j_call: TRBJ1-1; clone_size: many; d_call: NA; cdr3_nt: TGTGCCAGCAGCGTAGTATTTGACACTGAAGCTTTCTTT; cdr3_aa: CASSVVFDTEAFF
v_call: TRBV3-1; j_call: TRBJ2-1; clone_size: many; d_call: TRBD2; cdr3_nt: TGTGCCAGCAGAAGGGGTGCAGGGACTAGCGTACACAATGAGCAGTTCTTC; cdr3_aa: CASRRGAGTSVHNEQFF
v_call: TRBV24-1; j_call: TRBJ2-1; clone_size: many; d_call: NA; cdr3_nt: TGTGCCACCAGTGACGGGGGGCAGGACCGGTTCTTC; cdr3_aa: CATSDGGQDRFF
v_call: TRBV7-3; j_call: TRBJ2-1; clone_size: many; d_call: NA; cdr3_nt: TGTGCCAGCAGCTTAAATAGTTTTATCTCGGGGAATGAGCAGTTCTTC; cdr3_aa: CASSLNSFISGNEQFF
v_call: TRBV6-1; j_call: TRBJ2-3; clone_size: many; d_call: TRBD2; cdr3_nt: TGTGCCAGCAGAACTCTAGCGGGAGGTACAGATACGCAGTATTTT; cdr3_aa: CASRTLAGGTDTQYF
v_call: TRBV30; j_call: TRBJ2-2; clone_size: NA; d_call: TRBD1; cdr3_nt: TGTGCCTGGGGGGACAGAAAGAACACCGGGGAGCTGTTTTTT; cdr3_aa: CAWGDRKNTGELFF
v_call: TRBV2; j_call: TRBJ2-1; clone_size: NA; d_call: TRBD2; cdr3_nt: TGTGCCAGCAGGGCGGGGGGGGGGGCGTTCAATGAGCAGTTCTTC; cdr3_aa: CASRAGGGAFNEQFF
v_call: TRBV27; j_call: TRBJ2-7; clone_size: many; d_call: TRBD1; cdr3_nt: TGTGCCAGCAGTTTGGGACAGACCTACGAGCAGTACTTC; cdr3_aa: CASSLGQTYEQYF
v_call: TRBV12-3/TRBV12-4; j_call: TRBJ2-1; clone_size: many; d_call: TRBD2; cdr3_nt: TGTGCCAGCAGTCCGTTAGCGGGAGTGCGTAATGAGCAGTTCTTC; cdr3_aa: CASSPLAGVRNEQFF
v_call: TRBV6-1; j_call: TRBJ2-7; clone_size: many; d_call: TRBD2; cdr3_nt: TGTGCCAGCAGTGAAGCCTTAGGAGCGGGAGGGACTGATTACGAGCAGTACTTC; cdr3_aa: CASSEALGAGGTDYEQYF
v_call: TRBV20-1; j_call: TRBJ2-5; clone_size: few; d_call: NA; cdr3_nt: TGCAGTGCTTGGAAAGAGTGGGGGGAGACCCAGTACTTC; cdr3_aa: CSAWKEWGETQYF
v_call: TRBV7-9; j_call: TRBJ1-5; clone_size: few; d_call: NA; cdr3_nt: TGTGCCAGCAGCCCGACGGTCTATAGCAATCAGCCCCAGCATTTT; cdr3_aa: CASSPTVYSNQPQHF
v_call: TRBV20-1; j_call: TRBJ2-5; clone_size: NA; d_call: NA; cdr3_nt: TGCAGTGCTACCGAGACCAGACAAGAGACCCAGTACTTC; cdr3_aa: CSATETRQETQYF
v_call: TRBV11-2; j_call: TRBJ1-6; clone_size: many; d_call: NA; cdr3_nt: TGTGCCAGCAGCTTAGAGGATAATTCACCCCTCCACTTT; cdr3_aa: CASSLEDNSPLHF
v_call: TRBV3-1; j_call: TRBJ2-1; clone_size: NA; d_call: NA; cdr3_nt: TGTGCCAGCAGTTCAGGTTGGGATGAGCAGTTCTTC; cdr3_aa: CASSSGWDEQFF
v_call: TRBV30; j_call: TRBJ1-6; clone_size: few; d_call: TRBD1; cdr3_nt: TGTGCCTGGAGTGGGACAGGGCTGGGTGGTAATTCACCCCTCCACTTT; cdr3_aa: CAWSGTGLGGNSPLHF